What follows describes a single TCR beta chain. The sample comes from a study of blood T cell repertoires in COVID-19. Profiling relied on immunoSEQ multiplex PCR, and the TCRdb table lists in-frame clones only, not all of them. This table holds around 310,000 clones, roughly 90% found once. The germline V gene encodes CDR1 GTSNPN and CDR2 SVGIG (reference sequence). CDR3 length equals 13 residues. V shed 3 bases and J 7 bases; nucleotides not matched to a gene: 8. This chain joins TRBV30 and TRBJ1-1; 7 bases align to TRBD1. This clonotype originated in a woman in her 30s with COVID-19, enrolled during active disease. The specimen sequenced was peripheral blood. The CDR3 region has the DNA TGTGCCTGGAGCGGCGACAGGGCCAGTGAAGCTTTCTTT. It specifies CAWSGDRASEAFF.